The following is a T cell receptor (beta chain) sequence with its context. The antigen is unknown. The sample originates from a study of cytomegalovirus exposure and HLA in healthy donors. Study as a whole: The early release's HLA-typed donors yielded roughly 85 million unique TCRs.

The CDR3 is 15 amino acids. Germline V lookup: CDR1 SGDLS, CDR2 YYNGEE. Study outcomes and limitations: Indistinguishability led to the exclusion of some V segments, TRBV6-2 and TRBV6-3 included. Across HLA loci, a later analysis found differing TCR association rates, with DRB1 most and HLA-C fewest. Using the classifier, cytomegalovirus status was reportedly diagnosed with high specificity and sensitivity.

Primers included in the PCR were 60 Vbeta and 13 Jbeta primers. Repertoires were generated with immunoSEQ multiplex PCR, while TCRdb's copy carries only in-frame clones and drops some. The repertoire includes about 220,000 clones, around 76% of them detected once, and 0.63% sits in the top ten. The TCR sequence derives from a man aged 18 to 30 in good health and CMV-seronegative. This chain links TRBV9 with TRBJ2-5; TRBD1 agrees at 9 bases. The DNA matches TRBJ2-7 better at its end, which makes the J call doubtful. Sequenced input: PBMCs. The CDR3 sequence: CASSVAPGQGYEQYF. CDR3 nucleotide sequence: TGTGCCAGCAGCGTAGCTCCGGGACAGGGCTACGAGCAGTACTTC.